The rows below give T cell receptor beta chains drawn from one sample of a study of cytomegalovirus exposure and HLA in healthy donors. Profiling relied on immunoSEQ multiplex PCR, and the TCRdb table lists in-frame clones only, not all of them. The data hold under 140,000 clones, with around nine tenths observed a single time. Sequenced material: PBMCs. These receptors were taken from a woman aged 30 to 39 in good health and CMV-seropositive. CDR3s include the opening cysteine and the closing phenylalanine or tryptophan. Each record gives: clone size, D gene, V gene, J gene, CDR3 protein, CDR3 DNA. D genes are given only for firm matches. Clone size appears in some rows only: once, few, many, or a class for an expanded clone.

clone_size: .
d_call: .
v_call: TRBV5-1
j_call: TRBJ2-7
cdr3_aa: CASSREGGPYEQYF
cdr3_nt: TGCGCCAGCAGCCGCGAGGGCGGTCCCTACGAGCAGTACTTC

clone_size: .
d_call: TRBD1
v_call: TRBV9
j_call: TRBJ1-1
cdr3_aa: CASSAGGGTEAFF
cdr3_nt: TGTGCCAGCAGCGCAGGGGGTGGCACTGAAGCTTTCTTT

clone_size: .
d_call: .
v_call: TRBV20-1
j_call: TRBJ1-1
cdr3_aa: CSDEGRTEAFF
cdr3_nt: TGCAGTGATGAGGGCCGCACTGAAGCTTTCTTT

clone_size: .
d_call: TRBD1
v_call: TRBV10-3
j_call: TRBJ1-1
cdr3_aa: CAIRTGNTEAFF
cdr3_nt: TGTGCCATCAGGACAGGGAATACTGAAGCTTTCTTT

clone_size: .
d_call: .
v_call: TRBV15
j_call: TRBJ2-3
cdr3_aa: CATSRARGQQYF
cdr3_nt: TGTGCCACCAGCAGAGCGAGAGGTCAGCAGTATTTT

clone_size: .
d_call: .
v_call: TRBV15
j_call: TRBJ1-5
cdr3_aa: CATSRDAGGGQPQHF
cdr3_nt: TGTGCCACCAGCAGGGACGCGGGGGGGGGTCAGCCCCAGCATTTT

clone_size: .
d_call: TRBD1
v_call: TRBV15
j_call: TRBJ2-7
cdr3_aa: CATSRDLPGTGSSYEQYF
cdr3_nt: TGTGCCACCAGCAGAGATCTTCCCGGGACAGGGAGCTCCTACGAGCAGTACTTC

clone_size: .
d_call: TRBD2
v_call: TRBV10-2
j_call: TRBJ2-7
cdr3_aa: CASNSGRSSYEQYF
cdr3_nt: TGCGCCAGCAATAGCGGGAGGAGCTCCTACGAGCAGTACTTC

clone_size: .
d_call: .
v_call: TRBV19
j_call: TRBJ2-5
cdr3_aa: CASSIKAGVETQYF
cdr3_nt: TGTGCCAGTAGTATAAAAGCAGGGGTGGAGACCCAGTACTTC

clone_size: .
d_call: TRBD2
v_call: TRBV5-4
j_call: TRBJ2-2
cdr3_aa: CASSLAGGPNTGELFF
cdr3_nt: TGTGCCAGCAGCTTAGCGGGAGGCCCGAACACCGGGGAGCTGTTTTTT

clone_size: .
d_call: .
v_call: TRBV6-1
j_call: TRBJ1-6
cdr3_aa: CASSEESGSPLHF
cdr3_nt: TGTGCCAGCAGTGAGGAATCGGGTTCACCCCTCCACTTT

clone_size: .
d_call: TRBD1
v_call: TRBV5-1
j_call: TRBJ1-2
cdr3_aa: CASSLGTGAHDGYTF
cdr3_nt: TGCGCCAGCAGCTTGGGGACAGGGGCGCACGATGGCTACACCTTC

clone_size: .
d_call: TRBD1
v_call: TRBV30
j_call: TRBJ2-2
cdr3_aa: CAWTDRENTGELFF
cdr3_nt: TGTGCCTGGACCGACAGGGAGAACACCGGGGAGCTGTTTTTT

clone_size: .
d_call: TRBD2
v_call: TRBV28
j_call: TRBJ2-7
cdr3_aa: CASRPFVGGPGYEQYF
cdr3_nt: TGTGCCAGCAGGCCCTTTGTGGGAGGGCCTGGTTACGAGCAGTACTTC

clone_size: .
d_call: .
v_call: TRBV29-1
j_call: TRBJ1-1
cdr3_aa: CSVDVSPEAFF
cdr3_nt: TGCAGCGTTGACGTCTCCCCTGAAGCTTTCTTT

clone_size: .
d_call: .
v_call: TRBV6-5
j_call: TRBJ1-1
cdr3_aa: CASSYSEMGGAFF
cdr3_nt: TGTGCCAGCAGTTACTCGGAGATGGGGGGAGCTTTCTTT

clone_size: .
d_call: TRBD2
v_call: TRBV28
j_call: TRBJ2-2
cdr3_aa: CASSFLRGLAGNTGELFF
cdr3_nt: TGTGCCAGCAGTTTCCTGCGCGGACTAGCGGGAAACACCGGGGAGCTGTTTTTT

clone_size: .
d_call: .
v_call: TRBV11-2
j_call: TRBJ2-3
cdr3_aa: CASSLVTSNTDTQYF
cdr3_nt: TGTGCCAGCAGCTTAGTGACTTCTAACACAGATACGCAGTATTTT

clone_size: once
d_call: TRBD2
v_call: TRBV5-6
j_call: TRBJ2-1
cdr3_aa: CASSFLGLAGGTNNEQFF
cdr3_nt: TGTGCCAGCAGCTTTTTGGGACTAGCGGGAGGGACGAACAATGAGCAGTTCTTC

clone_size: .
d_call: TRBD1
v_call: TRBV28
j_call: TRBJ1-5
cdr3_aa: CASTLGGPWQPQHF
cdr3_nt: TGTGCCAGCACCTTAGGGGGCCCTTGGCAGCCCCAGCATTTT

clone_size: few
d_call: .
v_call: TRBV10-1
j_call: TRBJ1-2
cdr3_aa: CASSEAGGTSYTF
cdr3_nt: TGCGCCAGCAGTGAGGCTGGGGGCACGTCCTACACCTTC

clone_size: .
d_call: TRBD2
v_call: TRBV15
j_call: TRBJ2-7
cdr3_aa: CATSRDLTSAYEQYF
cdr3_nt: TGTGCCACCAGCAGAGATCTAACTAGCGCCTACGAGCAGTACTTC

clone_size: once
d_call: .
v_call: TRBV2
j_call: TRBJ2-3
cdr3_aa: CASSAGARVDTQYF
cdr3_nt: TGTGCCAGCAGTGCCGGAGCCAGGGTTGATACGCAGTATTTT

clone_size: .
d_call: .
v_call: TRBV5-1
j_call: TRBJ2-5
cdr3_aa: CASSLGGYQETQYF
cdr3_nt: TGCGCCAGCAGCTTAGGAGGGTACCAAGAGACCCAGTACTTC

clone_size: once
d_call: .
v_call: TRBV2
j_call: TRBJ1-5
cdr3_aa: CASSEEQAQPQHF
cdr3_nt: TGTGCCAGCAGTGAAGAACAGGCTCAGCCCCAGCATTTT

clone_size: .
d_call: .
v_call: TRBV9
j_call: TRBJ2-3
cdr3_aa: CASSAQGRTDTQYF
cdr3_nt: TGTGCCAGCAGCGCACAGGGCCGCACAGATACGCAGTATTTT

clone_size: once
d_call: .
v_call: TRBV15
j_call: TRBJ2-5
cdr3_aa: CATSRGALDGNQETQYF
cdr3_nt: TGTGCCACCAGCAGAGGGGCTCTGGACGGGAACCAAGAGACCCAGTACTTC

clone_size: .
d_call: .
v_call: TRBV2
j_call: TRBJ1-1
cdr3_aa: CASSSDSYTEAFF
cdr3_nt: TGTGCCAGCAGCTCAGACAGTTACACTGAAGCTTTCTTT

clone_size: .
d_call: TRBD2
v_call: TRBV6-5
j_call: TRBJ2-7
cdr3_aa: CASSYSGGSEQYF
cdr3_nt: TGTGCCAGCAGTTACTCGGGAGGGTCCGAGCAGTACTTC

clone_size: .
d_call: .
v_call: TRBV19
j_call: TRBJ2-7
cdr3_aa: CASSPLTGSYEQYF
cdr3_nt: TGTGCCAGTAGTCCACTGACAGGTTCCTACGAGCAGTACTTC

clone_size: .
d_call: TRBD1
v_call: TRBV7-2
j_call: TRBJ2-5
cdr3_aa: CASSLTGQGETQYF
cdr3_nt: TGTGCCAGCAGCTTAACGGGACAGGGGGAGACCCAGTACTTC

clone_size: .
d_call: TRBD1
v_call: TRBV5-6
j_call: TRBJ2-7
cdr3_aa: CASSLTGNEQYF
cdr3_nt: TGTGCCAGCAGCCTGACAGGGAATGAGCAGTACTTC

clone_size: .
d_call: TRBD1
v_call: TRBV30
j_call: TRBJ1-5
cdr3_aa: CAWRGQGIDSQPQHF
cdr3_nt: TGTGCCTGGAGGGGACAGGGGATTGATAGTCAGCCCCAGCATTTT

clone_size: .
d_call: TRBD1
v_call: TRBV2
j_call: TRBJ2-1
cdr3_aa: CASTRQGAGLSYNEQFF
cdr3_nt: TGTGCCAGCACCAGACAGGGGGCCGGGCTCTCCTACAATGAGCAGTTCTTC

clone_size: once
d_call: TRBD1
v_call: TRBV4-3
j_call: TRBJ2-2
cdr3_aa: CASSFTGGADTGELFF
cdr3_nt: TGCGCCAGCAGTTTTACAGGGGGCGCAGACACCGGGGAGCTGTTTTTT

clone_size: .
d_call: .
v_call: TRBV27
j_call: TRBJ2-1
cdr3_aa: CASFGSRGRNEQFF
cdr3_nt: TGTGCCAGCTTCGGTTCCCGGGGGAGGAATGAGCAGTTCTTC

clone_size: .
d_call: TRBD2
v_call: TRBV13
j_call: TRBJ2-3
cdr3_aa: CASSLRASGGAWDTQYF
cdr3_nt: TGTGCCAGCAGCTTAAGGGCTAGCGGGGGGGCCTGGGATACGCAGTATTTT

clone_size: .
d_call: .
v_call: TRBV2
j_call: TRBJ2-7
cdr3_aa: CASSRSGLTYEQYF
cdr3_nt: TGTGCCAGCAGCCGATCCGGGTTGACCTACGAGCAGTACTTC

clone_size: once
d_call: .
v_call: TRBV28
j_call: TRBJ1-1
cdr3_aa: CASSFRGSTTEAFF
cdr3_nt: TGTGCCAGCAGTTTTCGGGGGTCTACCACTGAAGCTTTCTTT

clone_size: .
d_call: .
v_call: TRBV5-4
j_call: TRBJ2-1
cdr3_aa: CASTLGRRPNEQFF
cdr3_nt: TGTGCCAGCACGCTCGGCCGGCGGCCCAATGAGCAGTTCTTC

clone_size: .
d_call: TRBD1
v_call: TRBV9
j_call: TRBJ1-4
cdr3_aa: CASSLTGVGEKLFF
cdr3_nt: TGTGCCAGCAGCTTAACAGGGGTCGGGGAAAAACTGTTTTTT